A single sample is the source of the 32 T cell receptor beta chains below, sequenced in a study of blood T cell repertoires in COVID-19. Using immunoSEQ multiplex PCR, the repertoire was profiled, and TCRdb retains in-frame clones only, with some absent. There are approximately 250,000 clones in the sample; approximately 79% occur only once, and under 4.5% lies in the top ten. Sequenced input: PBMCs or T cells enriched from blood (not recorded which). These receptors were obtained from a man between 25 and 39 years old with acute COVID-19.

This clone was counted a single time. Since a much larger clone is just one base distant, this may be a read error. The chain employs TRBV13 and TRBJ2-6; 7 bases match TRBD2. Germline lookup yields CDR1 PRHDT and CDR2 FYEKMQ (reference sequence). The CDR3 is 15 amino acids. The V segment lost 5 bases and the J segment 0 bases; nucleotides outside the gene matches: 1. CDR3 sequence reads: CASSPGGSGANVLTF. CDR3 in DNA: TGTGCCAGCAGCCCGGGGGGCTCTGGGGCCAACGTCCTGACTTTC.

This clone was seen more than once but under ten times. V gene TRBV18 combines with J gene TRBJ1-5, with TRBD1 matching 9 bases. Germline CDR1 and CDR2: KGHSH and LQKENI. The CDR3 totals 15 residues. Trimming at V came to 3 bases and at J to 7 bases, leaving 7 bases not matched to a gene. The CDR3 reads CASSPVTGGRQPQHF. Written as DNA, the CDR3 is TGTGCCAGCTCACCCGTCACAGGGGGCAGACAGCCCCAGCATTTT.

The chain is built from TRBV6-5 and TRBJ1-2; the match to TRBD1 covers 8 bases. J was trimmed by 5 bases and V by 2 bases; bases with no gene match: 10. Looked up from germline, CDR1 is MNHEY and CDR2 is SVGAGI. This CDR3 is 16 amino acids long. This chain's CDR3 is CASSYALERTGYGYTF. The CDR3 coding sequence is TGTGCCAGCAGTTACGCCCTTGAGAGGACAGGGTATGGCTACACCTTC.

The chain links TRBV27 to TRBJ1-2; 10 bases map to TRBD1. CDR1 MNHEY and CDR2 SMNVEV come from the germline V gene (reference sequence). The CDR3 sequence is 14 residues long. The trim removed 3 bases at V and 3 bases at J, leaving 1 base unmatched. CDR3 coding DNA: TGTGCCAGCAGTTTGGGGACAGGGGACTATGGCTACACCTTC. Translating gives CASSLGTGDYGYTF.

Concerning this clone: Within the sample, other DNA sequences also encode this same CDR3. CDR3 nucleotides: TGTGCCAGCTCACCACCCAGGGAGGAGGGCACTGAAGCTTTCTTT. Translated, it gives CASSPPREEGTEAFF. This chain joins TRBV18 and TRBJ1-1; D may be TRBD1 (5 bases). This CDR3 has 15 amino acids. Germline V gene lookup returns CDR1 KGHSH and CDR2 LQKENI. Trimming cost V 0 bases and J 4 bases, with 12 bases left between them.

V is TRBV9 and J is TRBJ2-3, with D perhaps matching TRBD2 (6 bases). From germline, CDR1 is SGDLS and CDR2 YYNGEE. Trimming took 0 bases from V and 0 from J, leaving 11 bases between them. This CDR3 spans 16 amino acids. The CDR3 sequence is CASSVVGGVSTDTQYF. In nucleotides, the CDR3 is TGTGCCAGCAGCGTAGTAGGCGGGGTGAGCACAGATACGCAGTATTTT.

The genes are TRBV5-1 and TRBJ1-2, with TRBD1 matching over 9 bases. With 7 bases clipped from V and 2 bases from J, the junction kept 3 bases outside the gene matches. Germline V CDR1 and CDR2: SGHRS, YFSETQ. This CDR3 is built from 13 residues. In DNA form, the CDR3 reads TGCGCCAGCCCGGGACAGGGAAACTATGGCTACACCTTC. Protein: CASPGQGNYGYTF.

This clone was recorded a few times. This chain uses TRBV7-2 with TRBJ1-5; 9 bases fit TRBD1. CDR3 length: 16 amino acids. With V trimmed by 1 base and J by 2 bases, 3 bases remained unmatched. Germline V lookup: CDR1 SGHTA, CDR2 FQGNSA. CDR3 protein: CASSLGTGARNQPQHF. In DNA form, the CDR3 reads TGTGCCAGCAGCTTAGGGACAGGGGCGCGCAATCAGCCCCAGCATTTT.

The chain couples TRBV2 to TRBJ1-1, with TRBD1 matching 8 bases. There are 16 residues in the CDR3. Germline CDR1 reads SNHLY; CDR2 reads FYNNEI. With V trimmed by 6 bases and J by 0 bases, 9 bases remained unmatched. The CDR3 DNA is TGTGCCAGCAGAAACCGCAGGGGGCCAATGAACACTGAAGCTTTCTTT. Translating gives CASRNRRGPMNTEAFF. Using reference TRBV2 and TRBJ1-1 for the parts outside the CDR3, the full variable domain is EPEVTQTPSHQVTQMGQEVILRCVPISNHLYFYWYRQILGQKVEFLVSFYNNEISEKSEIFDDQFSVERPDGSNFTLKIRSTKLEDSAMYFCASRNRRGPMNTEAFFGQGTRLTVV.

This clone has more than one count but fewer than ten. CDR3 protein: CASQNPGENYGYTF. The DNA for the CDR3 is TGTGCCAGCCAAAACCCCGGGGAAAACTATGGCTACACCTTC. The chain has TRBV19 and TRBJ1-2, with unresolved D. The germline gives CDR1 LNHDA, CDR2 SQIVND (reference sequence). With 9 bases removed from V and 2 bases from J, the gap between germline ends came to 16 bases. The CDR3 sequence is 14 residues long.

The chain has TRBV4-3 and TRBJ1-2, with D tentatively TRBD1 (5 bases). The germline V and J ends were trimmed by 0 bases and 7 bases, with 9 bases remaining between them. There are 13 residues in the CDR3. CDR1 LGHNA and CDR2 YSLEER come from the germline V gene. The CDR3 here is CASSQDHGAGYTF. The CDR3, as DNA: TGCGCCAGCAGCCAAGATCATGGGGCTGGCTACACCTTC.

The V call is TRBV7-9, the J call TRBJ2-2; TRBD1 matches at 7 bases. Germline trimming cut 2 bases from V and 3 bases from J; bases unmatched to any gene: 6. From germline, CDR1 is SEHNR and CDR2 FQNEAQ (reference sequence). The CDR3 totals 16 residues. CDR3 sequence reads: CASSLRGREDTGELFF. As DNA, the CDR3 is TGTGCCAGCAGCTTAAGGGGGCGAGAGGACACCGGGGAGCTGTTTTTT.

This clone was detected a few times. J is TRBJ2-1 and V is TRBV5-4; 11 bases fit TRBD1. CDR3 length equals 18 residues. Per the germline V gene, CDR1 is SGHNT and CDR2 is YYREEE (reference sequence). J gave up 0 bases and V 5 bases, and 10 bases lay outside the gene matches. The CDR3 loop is CASSRPGTGGSSYNEQFF. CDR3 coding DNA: TGTGCCAGCAGTCGTCCCGGGACAGGGGGTAGCTCCTACAATGAGCAGTTCTTC.

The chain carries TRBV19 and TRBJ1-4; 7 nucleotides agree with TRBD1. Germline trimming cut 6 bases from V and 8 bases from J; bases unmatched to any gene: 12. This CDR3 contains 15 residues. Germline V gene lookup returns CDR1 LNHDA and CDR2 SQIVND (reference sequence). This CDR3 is CASSQKQGIREKLFF. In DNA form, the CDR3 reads TGTGCCAGTAGCCAGAAACAGGGGATTCGCGAAAAACTGTTTTTT.

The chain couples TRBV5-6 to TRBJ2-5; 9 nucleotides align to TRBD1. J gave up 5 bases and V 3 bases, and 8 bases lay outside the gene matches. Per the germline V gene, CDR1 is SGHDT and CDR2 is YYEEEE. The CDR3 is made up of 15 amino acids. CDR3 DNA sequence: TGTGCCAGCAGCTCACGGGGGACAGGGTACGAGACCCAGTACTTC. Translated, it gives CASSSRGTGYETQYF.

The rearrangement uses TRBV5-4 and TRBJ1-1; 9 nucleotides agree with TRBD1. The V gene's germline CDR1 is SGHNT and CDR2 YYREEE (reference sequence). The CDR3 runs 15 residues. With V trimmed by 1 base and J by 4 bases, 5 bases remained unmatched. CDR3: CASSLTGQGLTEAFF. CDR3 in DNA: TGTGCCAGCAGCTTGACGGGACAGGGACTCACTGAAGCTTTCTTT.

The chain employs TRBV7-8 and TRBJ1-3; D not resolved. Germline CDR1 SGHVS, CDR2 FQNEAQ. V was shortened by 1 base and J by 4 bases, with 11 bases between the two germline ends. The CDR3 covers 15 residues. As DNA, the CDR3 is TGTGCCAGCAGCTTAGTAGCGGGCCCCGGAAACACCATATATTTT. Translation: CASSLVAGPGNTIYF. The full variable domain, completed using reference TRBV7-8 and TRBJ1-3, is GAGVSQSPRYKVAKRGQDVALRCDPISGHVSLFWYQQALGQGPEFLTYFQNEAQLDKSGLPSDRFFAERPEGSVSTLKIQRTQQEDSAVYLCASSLVAGPGNTIYFGEGSWLTVV.

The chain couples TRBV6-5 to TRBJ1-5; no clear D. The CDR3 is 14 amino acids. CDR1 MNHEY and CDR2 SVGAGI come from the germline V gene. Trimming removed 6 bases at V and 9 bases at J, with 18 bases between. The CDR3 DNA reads TGTGCCAGCAGCAACGGGGTGGCCTCGGGGCCCCAGCATTTT. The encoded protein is CASSNGVASGPQHF.

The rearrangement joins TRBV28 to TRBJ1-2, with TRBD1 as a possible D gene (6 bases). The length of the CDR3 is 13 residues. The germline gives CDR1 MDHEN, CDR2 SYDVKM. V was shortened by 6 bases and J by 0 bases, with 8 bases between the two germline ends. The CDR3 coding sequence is TGTGCCAGCAGCTCAGGGGCTAACTATGGCTACACCTTC. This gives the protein CASSSGANYGYTF.

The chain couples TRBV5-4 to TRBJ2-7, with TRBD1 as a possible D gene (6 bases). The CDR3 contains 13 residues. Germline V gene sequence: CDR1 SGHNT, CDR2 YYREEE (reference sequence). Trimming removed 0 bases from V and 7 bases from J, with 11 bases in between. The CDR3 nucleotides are TGTGCCAGCAGCTTGGAACAGGGTTGGGAGCAGTACGTC. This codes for CASSLEQGWEQYV.

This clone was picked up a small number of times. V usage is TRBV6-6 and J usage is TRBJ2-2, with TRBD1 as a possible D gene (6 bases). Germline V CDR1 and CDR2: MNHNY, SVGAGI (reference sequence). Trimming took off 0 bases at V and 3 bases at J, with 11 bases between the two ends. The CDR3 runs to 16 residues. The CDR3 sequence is CASSYSSSGDTGELFF. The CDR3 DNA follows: TGTGCCAGCAGTTACTCGAGTTCAGGGGACACCGGGGAGCTGTTTTTT.

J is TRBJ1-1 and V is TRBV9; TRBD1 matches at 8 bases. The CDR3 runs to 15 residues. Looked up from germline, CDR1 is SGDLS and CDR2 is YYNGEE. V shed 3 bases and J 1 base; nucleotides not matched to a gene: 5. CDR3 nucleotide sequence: TGTGCCAGCAGCGCGTCGGGACAGGCGAACACTGAAGCTTTCTTT. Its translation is CASSASGQANTEAFF.

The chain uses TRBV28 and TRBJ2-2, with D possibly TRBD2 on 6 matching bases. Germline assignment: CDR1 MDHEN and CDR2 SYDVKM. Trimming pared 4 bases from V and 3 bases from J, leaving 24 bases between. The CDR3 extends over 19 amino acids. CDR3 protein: CASSSTSGTSNSHTGELFF. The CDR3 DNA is TGTGCCAGCAGTTCCACCTCCGGGACTTCAAATTCACACACCGGGGAGCTGTTTTTT. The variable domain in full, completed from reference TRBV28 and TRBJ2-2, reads DVKVTQSSRYLVKRTGEKVFLECVQDMDHENMFWYRQDPGLGLRLIYFSYDVKMKEKGDIPEGYSVSREKKERFSLILESASTNQTSMYLCASSSTSGTSNSHTGELFFGEGSRLTVL.

The CDR3 loop reads CASSLSGARAFF. The DNA for the CDR3 is TGTGCCAGCAGCCTATCAGGGGCCCGAGCTTTCTTT. The V and J genes are TRBV14 and TRBJ1-1, with a possible D match to TRBD1 (6 bases). This CDR3 contains 12 residues. Trimming cost V 4 bases and J 10 bases, with 13 bases left between them. The germline CDR1 and CDR2 sequences are SGHDN and FVKESK. The full variable domain, in which reference TRBV14 and TRBJ1-1 provide the parts outside the CDR3, is EAGVTQFPSHSVIEKGQTVTLRCDPISGHDNLYWYRRVMGKEIKFLLHFVKESKQDESGMPNNRFLAERTGGTYSTLKVQPAELEDSGVYFCASSLSGARAFFGQGTRLTVV.

The CDR3 sequence: CASSFNNEQFF. The CDR3, as DNA: TGTGCCAGCAGCTTTAACAATGAGCAGTTCTTC. This chain uses TRBV7-3 with TRBJ2-1; D call uncertain. CDR1 SGHTA and CDR2 FQGTGA come from the germline V gene. CDR3 length equals 11 residues. The ends were cut back, 3 bases at V and 5 bases at J, with 2 bases in the middle. Looking up the rest from reference TRBV7-3 and TRBJ2-1 gives the full variable domain: GAGVSQTPSNKVTEKGKYVELRCDPISGHTALYWYRQSLGQGPEFLIYFQGTGAADDSGLPNDRFFAVRPEGSVSTLKIQRTERGDSAVYLCASSFNNEQFFGPGTRLTVL.

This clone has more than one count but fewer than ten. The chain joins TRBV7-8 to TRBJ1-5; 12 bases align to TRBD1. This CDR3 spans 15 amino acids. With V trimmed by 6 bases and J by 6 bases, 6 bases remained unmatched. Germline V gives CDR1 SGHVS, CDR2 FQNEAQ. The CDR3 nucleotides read TGTGCCAGCAGGCGGGGACAGGGGGCTGGTCAGCCCCAGCATTTT. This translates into CASRRGQGAGQPQHF.

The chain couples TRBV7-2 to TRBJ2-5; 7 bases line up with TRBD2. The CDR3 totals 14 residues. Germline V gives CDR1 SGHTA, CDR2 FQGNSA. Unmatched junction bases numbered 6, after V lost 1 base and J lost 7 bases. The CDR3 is CASSLEAGAGTQYF. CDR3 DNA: TGTGCCAGCAGCTTAGAGGCGGGAGCAGGGACCCAGTACTTC.

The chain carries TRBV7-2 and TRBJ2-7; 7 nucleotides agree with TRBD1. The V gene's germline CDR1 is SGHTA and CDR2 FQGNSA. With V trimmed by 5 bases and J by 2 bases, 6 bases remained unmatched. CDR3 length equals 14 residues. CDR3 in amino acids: CASSTRTGTYEQYV. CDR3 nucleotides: TGTGCCAGCAGCACTAGGACAGGTACCTACGAGCAGTACGTC.

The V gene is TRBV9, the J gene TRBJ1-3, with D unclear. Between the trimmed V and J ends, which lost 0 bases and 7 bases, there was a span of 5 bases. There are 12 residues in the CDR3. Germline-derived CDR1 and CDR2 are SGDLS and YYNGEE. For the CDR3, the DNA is TGTGCCAGCAGCGTAGGGCTCAACACCATATATTTT. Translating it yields CASSVGLNTIYF.

This CDR3 reads CASSYSRGQGLVGNTIYF. CDR3 DNA: TGTGCCAGCAGTTACTCAAGGGGACAGGGGCTCGTCGGAAACACCATATATTTT. This chain uses TRBV6-2 or TRBV6-3 with TRBJ1-3, with 10 bases identical to TRBD1. The germline V gene has CDR1 MNHEY and CDR2 SVGEGT. J lost 4 bases, V lost 0 bases, and 9 bases had no gene match. There are 18 residues in the CDR3.

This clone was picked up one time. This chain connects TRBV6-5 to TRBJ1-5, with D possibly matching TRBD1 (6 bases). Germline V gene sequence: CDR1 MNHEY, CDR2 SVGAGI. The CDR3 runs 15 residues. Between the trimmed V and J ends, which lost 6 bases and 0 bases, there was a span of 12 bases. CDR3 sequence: CASSRADSSNQPQHF. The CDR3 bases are TGTGCCAGCAGCCGAGCGGACAGTAGCAATCAGCCCCAGCATTTT.

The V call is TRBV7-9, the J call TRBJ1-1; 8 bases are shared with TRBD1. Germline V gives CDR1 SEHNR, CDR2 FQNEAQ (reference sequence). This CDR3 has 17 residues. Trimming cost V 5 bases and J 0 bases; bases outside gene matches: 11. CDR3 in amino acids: CASSPAGQGQMNTEAFF. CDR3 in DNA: TGTGCCAGCAGCCCGGCAGGACAGGGCCAAATGAACACTGAAGCTTTCTTT.